Included here is one T cell receptor beta chain sequence, with context. The antigen remains undetermined. The sample is drawn from a study of vaccination effects on CD4 cells after COVID-19. About the research overall: A median of 72 days separated the second dose and sampling. General observations from the study: Common cold coronavirus cross-reactivity was shown by only 1 of 255 vaccine-induced clones in healthy vaccinees.

Peptide-pool stimulation followed by sequencing identified expanded antigen-specific CD4+ clonotypes in the ViraFEST assay. Investigators separated out CD4+ T cells once around nine days of culture had passed. Of the BNT162b2 and mRNA-1273 vaccines, participants received two doses of one or the other. Previously uninfected by SARS-CoV-2, the vaccine recipients also showed negative nucleocapsid antibodies. Cultivation was performed at roughly 2.2 million PBMC per well with about 9 IU/ml IL-2 and around 10 ug/ml peptides added. V trimming: 3 bases; J trimming: 2 bases; junction bases outside the gene matches: 11. The CDR3 has 18 residues. Germline CDR1 reads SGHRS; CDR2 reads YFSETQ. Clones were read by immunoSEQ multiplex PCR, and TCRdb kept only the in-frame ones, dropping some. The sample holds tens of thousands of clones, about 76% seen once.

This clonotype was sampled from a human donor who received a COVID-19 vaccine. The rearrangement links TRBV5-1 to TRBJ2-7; 13 positions agree with TRBD2. The sample consisted of CD4+ T cells from PBMCs cultured with HCoV-OC43 spike peptides, taken after COVID-19 vaccination. Subset described: HCoV-OC43 spike overlapping peptide pool stimulation. The CDR3 DNA reads TGCGCCAGCAGCTCATACGGACTAGCGGGAGATACGGCCTACGAGCAGTACTTC. This translates into CASSSYGLAGDTAYEQYF.